These T cell receptor beta chains were read from a single sample in a study of blood T cell repertoires in COVID-19. Sequencing used immunoSEQ multiplex PCR; TCRdb keeps in-frame clones, though not all of them. The data contain some 180,000 clones, 75% to 95% of them seen just once; the ten biggest clones take up 0.53%. Sample: peripheral blood. The receptors were gathered from a man between 45 and 60 years old with acute or convalescent COVID-19. CDR3s include the opening cysteine and the closing phenylalanine or tryptophan. A D gene is named only where the DNA matches it firmly. Size is stated for part of the rows, as once, few or many counts, or as a class when the clone is expanded.

j_call | clone_size | v_call | cdr3_length | d_call | cdr3_nt | cdr3_aa
TRBJ1-6 | NA | TRBV4-3 | 16 | NA | TGCGCCAGCAGCTTAGGGGTTACACAGCCTGGTTCACCCCTCCACTTT | CASSLGVTQPGSPLHF
TRBJ1-1 | NA | TRBV7-8 | 15 | NA | TGTGCCAGCAGCGAACTCCCAGGAACCCGAACAGAAGCTTTCTTT | CASSELPGTRTEAFF
TRBJ2-3 | NA | TRBV7-2 | 16 | TRBD2 | TGTGCCAGCAGCCGCTGGGGACTAGCGGGGGGAGATACGCAGTATTTT | CASSRWGLAGGDTQYF
TRBJ2-1 | NA | TRBV6-2/TRBV6-3 | 18 | NA | TGTGCCAGCAGTTATCTAAGGGAGGCGGGAACATCCTACAATGAGCAGTTCTTC | CASSYLREAGTSYNEQFF
TRBJ1-5 | once | TRBV10-1 | 15 | NA | TGCGCCAGCAGACACTTGATCCAGGGCAATCAGCCCCAGCATTTT | CASRHLIQGNQPQHF
TRBJ2-1 | NA | TRBV5-6 | 14 | NA | TGTGCCAGCAGCCATGGGACACCTTACAATGAGCAGTTCTTC | CASSHGTPYNEQFF
TRBJ2-1 | NA | TRBV18 | 15 | TRBD1 | TGTGCCAGCTCACCGGGGACAGGGGACTACAATGAGCAGTTCTTC | CASSPGTGDYNEQFF
TRBJ2-2 | NA | TRBV11-2 | 15 | NA | TGTGCCAGCAGCTTTCAGGGGTACAACACCGGGGAGCTGTTTTTT | CASSFQGYNTGELFF
TRBJ1-5 | NA | TRBV24-1 | 15 | NA | TGTGCCACCAGTGACCGCTACAGTGCCGGGAAGCCCCAGCATTTT | CATSDRYSAGKPQHF
TRBJ2-7 | NA | TRBV27 | 15 | TRBD2 | TGTGCCAGCACCTCGCTTAGCGGGAGCTCCTACGAGCAGTACTTC | CASTSLSGSSYEQYF
TRBJ1-5 | NA | TRBV10-3 | 13 | NA | TGTGCCATCAAGCCACAGGCCGATCAGCCCCAGCATTTT | CAIKPQADQPQHF
TRBJ1-4 | few | TRBV27 | 12 | NA | TGTGCCAGCAGTTCTCCTAATGAAAAACTGTTTTTT | CASSSPNEKLFF
TRBJ1-1 | few | TRBV24-1 | 12 | NA | TGTGCCACCAGTCGGGGTAGCACTGAAGCTTTCTTT | CATSRGSTEAFF
TRBJ2-3 | once | TRBV9 | 15 | NA | TGTGCCAGCAGCCAGGACGGCGGGATGACAGATACGCAGTATTTT | CASSQDGGMTDTQYF
TRBJ2-5 | once | TRBV3-1/TRBV3-2 | 16 | NA | TGTGCCAGCAGCTCCGCTCCGACAGGAAGCCAAGAGACCCAGTACTTC | CASSSAPTGSQETQYF
TRBJ1-3 | NA | TRBV10-3 | 16 | NA | TGTGCCATCAGTCCCCCCGGAGGGGTGTCTGGAAACACCATATATTTT | CAISPPGGVSGNTIYF
TRBJ1-1 | NA | TRBV27 | 16 | NA | TGTGCCAGCAGTTTATTCACGACAGACATGAACACTGAAGCTTTCTTT | CASSLFTTDMNTEAFF
TRBJ1-1 | NA | TRBV5-1 | 15 | TRBD1 | TGCGCCAGCAGCCAAAATGGACAGGAGAACACTGAAGCTTTCTTT | CASSQNGQENTEAFF
TRBJ2-1 | NA | TRBV7-3 | 16 | TRBD2 | TGTGCCAGCAGCTTTCTAGCGGAGAGCTCCTACAATGAGCAGTTCTTC | CASSFLAESSYNEQFF
TRBJ2-3 | NA | TRBV7-3 | 14 | NA | TGTGCCAGCAGCTTAAATGGCTTCACAGATACGCAGTATTTT | CASSLNGFTDTQYF
TRBJ1-4 | NA | TRBV2 | 11 | NA | TGTGCCAGTCTTCTCAATGAAAAACTGTTTTTT | CASLLNEKLFF
TRBJ1-4 | NA | TRBV6-5 | 14 | NA | TGTGCCAGCAGAAAACGGAGTACTAATGAAAAACTGTTTTTT | CASRKRSTNEKLFF
TRBJ2-7 | NA | TRBV21-1 | 17 | NA | TGTGCCAGCAGCAAAGGGCGGGAAAGGAGAACTACCTACGAGCAGTACTTC | CASSKGRERRTTYEQYF
TRBJ1-1 | NA | TRBV6-5 | 12 | TRBD1 | TGTGCCAGCACTCGCCAGGGGGGATATGCTTTCTTT | CASTRQGGYAFF
TRBJ2-6 | NA | TRBV7-7 | 18 | TRBD1 | TGTGCTAGCAGCGCCTGGGGACAGGCCAACTCTGGGGCCAACGTCCTGACTTTC | CASSAWGQANSGANVLTF
TRBJ1-2 | NA | TRBV7-2 | 11 | NA | TGTGCCAGCAGCCTTTACTATGGCTACACCTTC | CASSLYYGYTF
TRBJ2-1 | once | TRBV5-1 | 15 | TRBD2 | TGCGCCAGCAGCTTGTCAGCGGGAGGGTACAATGAGCAGTTCTTC | CASSLSAGGYNEQFF
TRBJ2-1 | few | TRBV5-5 | 14 | TRBD2 | TGTGCCAGCAGCTCAAGCGGGAGCTACAATGAGCAGTTCTTC | CASSSSGSYNEQFF
TRBJ1-1 | NA | TRBV30 | 16 | TRBD1 | TGTGCCTGGAGTGGCACAGGGGGCGCGATGAACACTGAAGCTTTCTTT | CAWSGTGGAMNTEAFF
TRBJ2-3 | NA | TRBV27 | 16 | TRBD2 | TGTGCCAGGAAGACAGTGGCTAGCGGATTCACAGATACGCAGTATTTT | CARKTVASGFTDTQYF
TRBJ2-7 | once | TRBV7-8 | 11 | NA | TGTGCCAGCAGCTTTGCGAGGGAGCAGTACTTC | CASSFAREQYF
TRBJ1-5 | NA | TRBV27 | 15 | TRBD1 | TGTGCCAGCAGCCCCGGGACAGGGGGCTTTCAGCCCCAGCATTTT | CASSPGTGGFQPQHF